The present T cell receptor beta chain was sequenced within a study of human T cells and chemical hapten exposure. Whole-study context: A mostly female patient group had alopecia areata, totalis or universalis. Findings of the study overall: Sensitization with DPC brought no change to TCRs above 1 in 1000 in frequency.

Trimming stripped 2 bases from V and 5 bases from J, with 12 bases between. The V gene's germline CDR1 is LGHNT and CDR2 FRNRAP. CDR3 length equals 15 residues. Turning to this clonotype: Its cognate antigen is unknown.

TCRdb recomputed calls from the RACE reads with MiXCR, one row per CDR3 protein. The sample contains about 89,000 distinct CDR3 sequences, approximately 11% of which appear only once. Time point of the sample: pre-sensitization, week 0. Documented treatment: therapeutic diphenylcyclopropenone sensitization with weekly scalp DPC. Blood, whole and unfractionated, served as the source for total RNA extraction. The source of this sequence is a woman aged 55-70 years with alopecia areata. Some clones in this sample may be carry-over from other donors' samples. The chain joins TRBV12-5 to TRBJ2-2, with D unclear. The sample in question was whole blood, obtained in connection with sensitization to the hapten diphenylcyclopropenone (DPC). The CDR3 region is CASGLSSLGTGELFF. As DNA, the CDR3 is TGTGCTAGTGGTTTGTCATCCTTAGGAACCGGGGAGCTGTTTTTT.